These T cell receptor beta chains were read from a single sample in a study of blood T cells in healthy people across ages. TCRdb recomputed calls from the 5' RACE reads with MiXCR, one row per CDR3 protein. The sample shows about 830,000 distinct CDR3 sequences, around 68% of them seen only once. The specimen was blood. The receptor set was obtained from a man aged 30-40 years in good health. Both conserved end residues are trimmed from each CDR3. The D gene is left open where the match is weak.

d_call j_call v_call cdr3_aa
NA TRBJ1-6 TRBV25-1 ASSESASFVSPLH
NA TRBJ2-6 TRBV7-3 ASSFTGPGANVLT
NA TRBJ1-1 TRBV4-3 ASSQTEGVTEAF
NA TRBJ1-4 TRBV29-1 SVKGGGGSTNEKLF
NA TRBJ2-6 TRBV27 ASSFQVSGANVLT
NA NA TRBV3-1 ASSQEYRANEQY
NA TRBJ1-5 TRBV7-2 ASSLTYGYSNQPQH
TRBD2 TRBJ2-2 TRBV12-3/TRBV12-4 ASSPGGSNTGELF
TRBD2 TRBJ2-3 TRBV15 ATSRTGGFDTQY
TRBD2 TRBJ2-4 TRBV6-6 ATWGTSAERGEQY
TRBD1 TRBJ2-1 TRBV6-2/TRBV6-3 ASTNAGQGVLDEQF
TRBD2 TRBJ2-3 TRBV7-2 ASSSPARGGTSTDTQY
TRBD2 TRBJ2-7 TRBV10-3 AISGAGGTPYEQY
NA TRBJ2-7 TRBV6-2/TRBV6-3 ASGMTISYEQY
NA TRBJ1-1 TRBV20-1 SARVGGVEAF
NA TRBJ1-1 TRBV6-5 ASSPDTLNTEAF
TRBD1 TRBJ2-3 TRBV5-6 ASTRARDSYTDTQY
TRBD1 TRBJ1-2 TRBV7-8 ASSLGGQPTWSSGYT